The TCR beta chain under discussion was sequenced for a study of cytotoxic CD8 clonotypes in ibrutinib-treated CLL. Study information: Some 10 relapsed/refractory, roughly 16 treatment-naive; roughly 18 IGHV unmutated.

Concerning this clone itself: Its antigen is still unknown.

The CDR3 spans 16 residues. The germline V gene encodes CDR1 SGHRS and CDR2 YFSETQ. Trimming took 4 bases from V and 1 from J; bases not matched to a gene: 10. TCRdb keeps only in-frame clones here, not all; method: immunoSEQ multiplex PCR. The data show 20,000 to 30,000 clones, roughly 74% seen once. Study-level points and caveats: Baseline levels of clonality went above those of age-matched healthy donors and moved with circulating CD8+ T-cell counts. Clonality increased at ibrutinib response and stayed stable in sustained remission. At progression, however, it fell back toward baseline.

The rearrangement links TRBV5-1 to TRBJ2-7; 8 nucleotides agree with TRBD2. Sequenced here: PBMCs, sampled after 12 months of ibrutinib treatment. The sequence was obtained from a human donor with chronic lymphocytic leukemia. CDR3 sequence reads: CASSPTRTSLSYEQYF. The CDR3 bases are TGCGCCAGCAGCCCTACCCGGACTAGCCTTTCCTACGAGCAGTACTTC.